A selection of T cell receptor beta chains follows, all from one sample in a study of beta chain features in type 1 diabetes. Profiled with immunoSEQ multiplex PCR; TCRdb holds only in-frame clones, not every one. The sample contains hundreds of thousands of clones, roughly a sixth of which appear only once. Input material: naive CD4+ T cells from blood. These receptors all stem from a woman under 30 in good health. The CDR3 runs from the conserved cysteine through the conserved F or W. Each record gives: J gene, D gene, V gene, clone size, CDR3 DNA, CDR3 protein. A D gene is named only where the DNA matches it firmly. Clone size is shown for a subset of rows, as once, few, many or a class of expanded clone.

>TRBJ1-1|TRBD1|TRBV2|-
TGTGCCAGCAGTCCAGGGGGCCCTTTGAACACTGAAGCTTTCTTT
CASSPGGPLNTEAFF
>TRBJ1-1|-|TRBV5-1|-
TGCGCCAGCGGTAGGGAGGCTAACACTGAAGCTCTCTTT
CASGREANTEALF
>TRBJ2-3|-|TRBV2|-
TGTGCCATCACGACCCGGTCGGGTACGCAGTATTTT
CAITTRSGTQYF
>TRBJ2-1|-|TRBV7-9|-
TGTGCCAGCAGCTTAGGGTTAGTGAGAAACAATGAGCAGTTCTTC
CASSLGLVRNNEQFF
>TRBJ2-1|-|TRBV29-1|-
TGCAGCGTTGCCGGACGCCCTGCCTACAATGAGCAGTTCTTC
CSVAGRPAYNEQFF
>TRBJ1-1|-|TRBV7-3|few
TGTGCCAGCAGTGAAAGTATGAACACTGAAGCTTTCTTT
CASSESMNTEAFF
>TRBJ2-1|-|TRBV21-1|few
TGTGCCAGCAGCAACCACCGGGACGAATCCTACAATGAGCAGTTCTTC
CASSNHRDESYNEQFF
>TRBJ1-5|TRBD1|TRBV7-2|-
TGTGCCAGCAGCTCCCAGGGGGCGAGCAATCAGCCCCAGCATTTT
CASSSQGASNQPQHF
>TRBJ2-7|TRBD1|TRBV28|few
TGTGCCAGCAGGGGGACAGGCAGCTCCAGCTCCTACGAGCAGTACTTC
CASRGTGSSSSYEQYF
>TRBJ2-7|-|TRBV27|-
TGTGCCAGCAGTTTATTCAAGGCAGGGACCTACGAGCAGTACTTC
CASSLFKAGTYEQYF
>TRBJ1-5|-|TRBV4-3|-
TGCGCCAGCAGCCAAGATGGGGGGTATTATCAGCCCCAGCATTTT
CASSQDGGYYQPQHF
>TRBJ2-5|-|TRBV29-1|few
TGCAGCGTTAGTCCAGGCTTCTCGGGCGTGGAGACCCAGTACTTC
CSVSPGFSGVETQYF
>TRBJ2-7|-|TRBV18|-
TGTGCCAGCTCACTCCGGGAGAGAAGGTACGAGCAGTACTTC
CASSLRERRYEQYF
>TRBJ1-5|-|TRBV19|-
TGTGCCAGTAGTTTCTTCCCGGACGGGTCGGGTAATCAGCCCCAGCATTTT
CASSFFPDGSGNQPQHF
>TRBJ2-2|-|TRBV10-3|many
TGTGCCATCAGTAACACCGGGGAGCTGTTTTTT
CAISNTGELFF
>TRBJ2-1|TRBD2|TRBV10-3|few
TGTGCCATCAGTCGGGGACTAGCGGGAGGGCCGGCTGAGCAGTTCTTC
CAISRGLAGGPAEQFF
>TRBJ2-7|TRBD2|TRBV28|few
TGTGCCAGCAGTTTATTTGCTAGCGGGAGTTACGAGCAGTACTTC
CASSLFASGSYEQYF
>TRBJ2-5|-|TRBV7-2|few
TGTGCCAGCAGCTTAGCGGGAGAGTGGGAGACCCAGTACTTC
CASSLAGEWETQYF
>TRBJ2-1|TRBD2|TRBV19|-
TGTGCCAGCCATCCCGGACTAGCGGGAGATAATGAGCAGTTCTTC
CASHPGLAGDNEQFF
>TRBJ2-1|-|TRBV5-1|-
TGCGCCAGCAGCCCTCCCGGGCTTAGCTCCTACAATGAGCAGTTCTTC
CASSPPGLSSYNEQFF
>TRBJ2-1|TRBD2|TRBV7-9|few
TGTGCCAGCAGCACGAGGACTAGGGAAAAAGCCCAGTTCTTC
CASSTRTREKAQFF
>TRBJ2-7|-|TRBV30|-
TGTGCCTGGAAATTAGTGGCAGCCTACGAGCAGTACTTC
CAWKLVAAYEQYF
>TRBJ2-1|TRBD1|TRBV9|-
TGTGCCAGCAGCCCTCGGGACAGATACAATGAGCAGTTCTTC
CASSPRDRYNEQFF
>TRBJ2-2|-|TRBV4-3|-
TGCGCCAGCAGCCAAGAGCGGGGAAGCACCGGGGAGCTGTTTTTT
CASSQERGSTGELFF
>TRBJ1-2|-|TRBV10-2|-
TGCGCCAGCAGTGAGTCGACGATTAACTATGGCTACACCTTC
CASSESTINYGYTF
>TRBJ2-1|TRBD2|TRBV7-8|few
TGTGCCAGCAGCTTCACTAGCGGGACCTACAATGAGCAGTTCTTC
CASSFTSGTYNEQFF
>TRBJ2-5|TRBD2|TRBV5-4|-
TGTGCCAGCAGCCCCGGACTAGCGGGAGAGAGGGAGACCCAGTACTTC
CASSPGLAGERETQYF
>TRBJ2-5|-|TRBV2|few
TGTGCCAGCGGAGCAGGGGATCAAGAGACCCAGTACTTC
CASGAGDQETQYF
>TRBJ1-2|-|TRBV4-3|-
TGCGCCAGCAGCCAAGAACGGACCAGCTTCTATGGCTACACCTTC
CASSQERTSFYGYTF
>TRBJ2-1|TRBD2|TRBV6-5|-
TGTGCCAGCAGTTACCGGGGACTAGCCCACAATGAGCAGTTCTTC
CASSYRGLAHNEQFF
>TRBJ1-2|-|TRBV5-1|-
TGCGCCAGCAGCAGGGAAGACTCTAACTATGGCTACACCTTC
CASSREDSNYGYTF
>TRBJ2-1|-|TRBV10-3|many
TGTGCCATCAGGGGGGACACAGGGTTCAATGAGCAGTTCTTC
CAIRGDTGFNEQFF
>TRBJ1-1|TRBD1|TRBV29-1|-
TGCAGCACTCAGGGGGTGCCCAATGAAGCTTTCTTT
CSTQGVPNEAFF
>TRBJ2-5|-|TRBV5-4|-
TGTGCCAGCAGCTCAACGACATATCAAGAGACCCAGTACTTC
CASSSTTYQETQYF
>TRBJ1-2|TRBD1|TRBV28|-
TGTGCCAGCAGTTTTAGGACAGGGGACCACTATGGCTACACCTTC
CASSFRTGDHYGYTF
>TRBJ2-7|TRBD2|TRBV18|-
TGTGCCAGCTCCCCTACCCCTAGCGGGAGAGAAGACTTC
CASSPTPSGREDF
>TRBJ1-1|-|TRBV7-9|few
TGTGCCAGCAGCTTAATACCAGAGAACACTGAAGCTTTCTTT
CASSLIPENTEAFF
>TRBJ1-5|-|TRBV7-2|few
TGTGCCAGCAACGATGAAGGTGTGGACAATCAGCCCCAGCATTTT
CASNDEGVDNQPQHF
>TRBJ2-7|TRBD1|TRBV7-9|few
TGTGCCAGCAGCTTAGCCGCCGGGACAGGGAAATACGAGCAGTACTTC
CASSLAAGTGKYEQYF
>TRBJ2-1|TRBD2|TRBV27|-
TGTGCCAGCAGTCCAGAGAAAGCGGGAGGGGTACGTGGTGAGCAGTTCTTC
CASSPEKAGGVRGEQFF
>TRBJ2-1|-|TRBV25-1|few
TGTGCCAGCAGTGACTACCAAAGGAGGGAGCAGTTCTTC
CASSDYQRREQFF